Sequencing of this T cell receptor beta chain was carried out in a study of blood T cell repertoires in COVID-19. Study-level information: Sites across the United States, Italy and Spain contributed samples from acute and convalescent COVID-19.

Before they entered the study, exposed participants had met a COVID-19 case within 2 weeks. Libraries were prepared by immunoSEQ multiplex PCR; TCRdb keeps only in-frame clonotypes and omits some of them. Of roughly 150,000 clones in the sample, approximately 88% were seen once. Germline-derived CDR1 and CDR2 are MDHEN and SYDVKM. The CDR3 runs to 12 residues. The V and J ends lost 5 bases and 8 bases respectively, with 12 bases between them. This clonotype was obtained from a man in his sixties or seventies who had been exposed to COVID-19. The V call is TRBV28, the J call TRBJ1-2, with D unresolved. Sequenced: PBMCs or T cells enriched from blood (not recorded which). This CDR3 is CASSPEAQGYTF. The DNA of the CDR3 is TGTGCCAGCAGTCCCGAAGCGCAGGGCTACACCTTC.